The 9 T cell receptor beta chains below were found in one sample sequenced in a study of CD8 T cells in Susac syndrome. With random hexamers, reverse transcription was performed on roughly 0.5 to 1 ug of RNA. TCRdb recomputed calls from the immunoSEQ multiplex PCR reads with MiXCR, one row per CDR3 protein. The data hold approximately 190,000 distinct CDR3 sequences, with roughly 94% observed a single time. What was sequenced was CD8+ T cells from PBMCs. These receptors came from a human donor with Susac syndrome.

V usage is TRBV4-1 and J usage is TRBJ2-2; TRBD1 matches at 9 bases. Looked up from germline, CDR1 is MGHRA and CDR2 is YSYEKL. The CDR3 totals 18 residues. J was trimmed by 4 bases and V by 1 base; bases with no gene match: 10. The CDR3 bases are TGCGCCAGCAGCCAAGCTTATCCGGGACAGGGTATCACCGGGGAGCTGTTTTTT. It specifies CASSQAYPGQGITGELFF.

The rearrangement links TRBV20-1 to TRBJ2-7, with TRBD1 matching 9 bases. The germline gives CDR1 DFQATT, CDR2 SNEGSKA (reference sequence). After removal of 7 bases from V and 5 bases from J, the junction contained 3 bases not matched to a gene. This CDR3 has 11 amino acids. The CDR3 spells CSGRQGDEQYF. CDR3 bases: TGCAGTGGACGACAGGGGGACGAGCAGTACTTC.

This chain uses TRBV12-3 or TRBV12-4 with TRBJ2-5; 9 bases map to TRBD2. This CDR3 comprises 14 residues. V lost 4 bases and J lost 5; bases outside the gene matches: 5. CDR3: CASSSLTSGETQYF. The CDR3 nucleotides are TGTGCCAGCAGTTCCCTGACTAGCGGCGAGACCCAGTACTTC.

The CDR3 here is CASSLLPGYTEAFF. CDR3 sequence (DNA): TGTGCCAGCAGCTTACTCCCAGGGTACACTGAAGCTTTCTTT. This chain links TRBV7-8 with TRBJ1-1; possible D gene TRBD1, 5 bases. Trimming stripped 2 bases from V and 3 bases from J, with 10 bases between. The CDR3 length is 14 residues. Per the germline V gene, CDR1 is SGHVS and CDR2 is FQNEAQ.

This chain links TRBV5-6 with TRBJ2-7, with TRBD2 identical over 11 bases. From germline, CDR1 is SGHDT and CDR2 YYEEEE. V lost 4 bases, J lost 3 bases, and 3 bases stayed unmatched. The CDR3 consists of 14 residues. In DNA, the CDR3 is TGTGCCAGCAGCGTCGGGACTAGCGGCTACGAGCAGTACTTC. Its protein product is CASSVGTSGYEQYF.

This sequence joins TRBV20-1 and TRBJ2-3; no reliable D call. The ends were cut back, 6 bases at V and 2 bases at J, with 12 bases in the middle. Germline-derived CDR1 and CDR2 are DFQATT and SNEGSKA (reference sequence). The CDR3 runs to 13 residues. In DNA form, the CDR3 reads TGCAGTGCCCAGAGCGAATACACAGATACGCAGTATTTT. This codes for CSAQSEYTDTQYF.

The V and J genes are TRBV28 and TRBJ2-3, with 9 bases matching TRBD1. Per germline, CDR1 MDHEN and CDR2 SYDVKM. V lost 2 bases to trimming and J lost 6 bases; unmatched junction nucleotides: 12. The CDR3 is 17 amino acids. CDR3 sequence: CASSLGGIGTGIDTQYF. CDR3 bases: TGTGCCAGCAGTTTAGGAGGTATCGGGACAGGGATCGATACGCAGTATTTT.

The chain employs TRBV12-3 or TRBV12-4 and TRBJ1-6; D not certain. V was clipped by 3 bases and J by 10 bases, with 13 bases between them. The CDR3 runs 14 residues. In DNA, the CDR3 is TGTGCCAGCAGTTTTGTCCTAAGAGGGTCACCCCTCCACTTT. This translates into CASSFVLRGSPLHF.

This clonotype is a singleton in its sample. The J gene is TRBJ1-1, the V gene TRBV30; D is possibly TRBD1 (6 bases). The germline gives CDR1 GTSNPN, CDR2 SVGIG (reference sequence). The CDR3 length is 13 residues. Between the trimmed V and J ends, which lost 2 bases and 6 bases, there was a span of 13 bases. The CDR3 DNA follows: TGTGCCTGGAGTCCGAGACAGGACCCTGAAGCTTTCTTT. Amino acid sequence: CAWSPRQDPEAFF.